This TCR beta chain comes out of a study of post-analysis software for immune sequencing data. cDNA libraries for TCR beta contained unique molecular identifiers. It was from about 1 to 10 million T cells that about half a million cDNA molecules came. TCRdb re-called the PCR reads through MiXCR, storing one row per CDR3 protein. The data show fewer than 700,000 distinct CDR3 sequences, with roughly 45% seen just once and around 1.7% held by the top ten. This CDR3 contains 16 residues. Germline CDR1 reads SGHTA; CDR2 reads FQGNSA. Study-wide findings and caveats: The five TRBV segments detected at higher frequency in patients than in controls included TRBV5-6, TRBV5-1 and TRBV20-1. Patients with multiple sclerosis recorded significantly lower normalized Chao1 diversity than controls, the study found.

Comments on this clonotype: Its antigen is still unknown. One junction end does not reproduce the germline sequence, and a read error may be involved.

This rearrangement joins TRBV7-2 to TRBJ1-4; D gene unclear. The TCR was taken from a girl aged 5-17 years with multiple sclerosis. Sequenced material: blood. Here the CDR3 DNA reads TGTGCCAGCAGCCCCTCCTGGACCGAGGAAAAGGAAAAACGGTTTTTT. Its translation is CASSPSWTEEKEKRFF.